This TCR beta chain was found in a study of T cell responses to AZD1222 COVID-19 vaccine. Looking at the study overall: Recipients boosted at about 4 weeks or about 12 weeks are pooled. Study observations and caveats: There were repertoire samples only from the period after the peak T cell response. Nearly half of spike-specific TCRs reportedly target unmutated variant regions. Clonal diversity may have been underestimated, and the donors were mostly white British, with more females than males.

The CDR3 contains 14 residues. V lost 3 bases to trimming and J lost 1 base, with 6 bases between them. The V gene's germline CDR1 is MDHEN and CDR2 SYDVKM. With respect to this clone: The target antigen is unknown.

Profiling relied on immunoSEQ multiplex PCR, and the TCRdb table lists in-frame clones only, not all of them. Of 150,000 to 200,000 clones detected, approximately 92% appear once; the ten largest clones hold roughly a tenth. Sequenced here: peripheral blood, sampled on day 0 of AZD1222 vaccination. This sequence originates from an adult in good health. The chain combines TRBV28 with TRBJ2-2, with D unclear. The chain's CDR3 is CASSLSGNTGELFF. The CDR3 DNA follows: TGTGCCAGCAGTTTGTCAGGGAACACCGGGGAGCTGTTTTTT. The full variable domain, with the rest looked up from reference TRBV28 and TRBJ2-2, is DVKVTQSSRYLVKRTGEKVFLECVQDMDHENMFWYRQDPGLGLRLIYFSYDVKMKEKGDIPEGYSVSREKKERFSLILESASTNQTSMYLCASSLSGNTGELFFGEGSRLTVL.